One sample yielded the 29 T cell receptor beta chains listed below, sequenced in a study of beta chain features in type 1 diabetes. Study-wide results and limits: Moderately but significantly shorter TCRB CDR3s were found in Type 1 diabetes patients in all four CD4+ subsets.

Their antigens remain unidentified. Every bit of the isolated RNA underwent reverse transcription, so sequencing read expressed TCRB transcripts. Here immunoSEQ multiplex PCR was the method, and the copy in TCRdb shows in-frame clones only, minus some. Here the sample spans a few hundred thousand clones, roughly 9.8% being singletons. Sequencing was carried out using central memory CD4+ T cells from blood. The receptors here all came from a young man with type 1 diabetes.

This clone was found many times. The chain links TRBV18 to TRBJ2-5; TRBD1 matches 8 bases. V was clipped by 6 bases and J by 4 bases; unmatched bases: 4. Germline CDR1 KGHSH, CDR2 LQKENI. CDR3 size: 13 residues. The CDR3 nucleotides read TGTGCCAGCTCCTCGGACAGGGCAGAGACCCAGTACTTC. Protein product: CASSSDRAETQYF.

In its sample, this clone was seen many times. CDR3: CASSTFPQGVVSGNTIYF. The CDR3, as DNA: TGTGCCAGCAGCACTTTCCCACAGGGAGTGGTCTCTGGAAACACCATATATTTT. The chain uses TRBV13 and TRBJ1-3; weak D call: TRBD1 (6 bases). The CDR3 totals 18 residues. CDR1 and CDR2 (germline): PRHDT, FYEKMQ (reference sequence). Trimming removed 5 bases from V and 0 bases from J, with 20 bases in between.

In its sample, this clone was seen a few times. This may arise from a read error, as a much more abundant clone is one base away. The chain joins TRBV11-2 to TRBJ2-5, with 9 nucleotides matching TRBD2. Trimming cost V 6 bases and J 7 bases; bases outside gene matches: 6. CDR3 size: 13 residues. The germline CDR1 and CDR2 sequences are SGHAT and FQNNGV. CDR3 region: CASSAGGEGTQYF. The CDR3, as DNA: TGTGCCAGCAGTGCGGGGGGGGAAGGGACCCAGTACTTC.

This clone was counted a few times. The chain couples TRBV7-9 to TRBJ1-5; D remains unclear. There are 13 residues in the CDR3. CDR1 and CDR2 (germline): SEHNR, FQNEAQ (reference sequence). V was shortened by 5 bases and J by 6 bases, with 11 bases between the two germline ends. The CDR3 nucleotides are TGTGCCAGCAGCCGCGGAGTAGGTCAGCCCCAGCATTTT. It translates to CASSRGVGQPQHF.

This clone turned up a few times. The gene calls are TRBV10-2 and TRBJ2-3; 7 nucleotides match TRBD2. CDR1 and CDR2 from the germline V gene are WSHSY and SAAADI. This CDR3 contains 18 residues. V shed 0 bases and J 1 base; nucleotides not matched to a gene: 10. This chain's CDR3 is CASSESWGTIFRTDTQYF. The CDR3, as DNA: TGCGCCAGCAGTGAGTCGTGGGGGACTATCTTCCGCACAGATACGCAGTATTTT.

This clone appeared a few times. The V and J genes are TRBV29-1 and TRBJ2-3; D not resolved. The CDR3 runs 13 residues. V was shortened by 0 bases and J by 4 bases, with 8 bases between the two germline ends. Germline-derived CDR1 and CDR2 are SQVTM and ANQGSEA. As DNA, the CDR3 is TGCAGCGTTGAAGACCAAGTGGCAGATACGCAGTATTTT. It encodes CSVEDQVADTQYF.

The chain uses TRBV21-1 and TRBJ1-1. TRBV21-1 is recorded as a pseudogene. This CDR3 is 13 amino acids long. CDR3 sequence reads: CASSSLPLTEAFF. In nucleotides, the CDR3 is TGTGCCAGCAGCTCGCTGCCCCTCACTGAAGCTTTCTTT.

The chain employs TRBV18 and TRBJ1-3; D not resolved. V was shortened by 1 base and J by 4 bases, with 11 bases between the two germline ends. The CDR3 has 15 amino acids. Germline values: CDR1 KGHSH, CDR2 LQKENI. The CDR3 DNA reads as TGTGCCAGCTCACCACAAGTGGCCCGCGGAAACACCATATATTTT. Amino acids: CASSPQVARGNTIYF.

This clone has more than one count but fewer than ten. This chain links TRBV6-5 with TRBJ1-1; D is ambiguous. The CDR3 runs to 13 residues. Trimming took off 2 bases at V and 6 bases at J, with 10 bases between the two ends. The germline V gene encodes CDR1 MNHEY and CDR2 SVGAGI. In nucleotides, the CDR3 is TGTGCCAGCAGTTACACGAGTTACGCTGAAGCTTTCTTT. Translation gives CASSYTSYAEAFF.

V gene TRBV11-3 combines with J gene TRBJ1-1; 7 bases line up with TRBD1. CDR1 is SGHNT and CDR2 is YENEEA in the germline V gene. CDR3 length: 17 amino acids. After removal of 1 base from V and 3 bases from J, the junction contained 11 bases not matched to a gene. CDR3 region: CASSLGSGTDFYTEAFF. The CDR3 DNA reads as TGTGCCAGCAGCTTAGGGTCCGGGACAGATTTTTACACTGAAGCTTTCTTT.

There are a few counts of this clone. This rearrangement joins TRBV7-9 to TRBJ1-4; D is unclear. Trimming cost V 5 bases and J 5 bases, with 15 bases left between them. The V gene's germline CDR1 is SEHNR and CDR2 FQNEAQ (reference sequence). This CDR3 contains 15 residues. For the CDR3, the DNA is TGTGCCAGCAGCCGCGAGGGTGGGGAGAATGAAAAACTGTTTTTT. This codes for CASSREGGENEKLFF. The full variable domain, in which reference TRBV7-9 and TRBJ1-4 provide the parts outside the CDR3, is DTGVSQNPRHKITKRGQNVTFRCDPISEHNRLYWYRQTLGQGPEFLTYFQNEAQLEKSRLLSDRFSAERPKGSFSTLEIQRTEQGDSAMYLCASSREGGENEKLFFGSGTQLSVL.

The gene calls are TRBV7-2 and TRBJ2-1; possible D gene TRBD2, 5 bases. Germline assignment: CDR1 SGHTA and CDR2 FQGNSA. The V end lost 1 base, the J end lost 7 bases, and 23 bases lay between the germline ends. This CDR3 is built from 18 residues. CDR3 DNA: TGTGCCAGCAGCTTAGTAAGGACGCGTCTTCGGGGTGTGAATGAGCAGTTCTTC. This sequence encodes CASSLVRTRLRGVNEQFF. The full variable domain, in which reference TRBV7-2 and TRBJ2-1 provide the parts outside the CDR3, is GAGVSQSPSNKVTEKGKDVELRCDPISGHTALYWYRQSLGQGLEFLIYFQGNSAPDKSGLPSDRFSAERTGGSVSTLTIQRTQQEDSAVYLCASSLVRTRLRGVNEQFFGPGTRLTVL.

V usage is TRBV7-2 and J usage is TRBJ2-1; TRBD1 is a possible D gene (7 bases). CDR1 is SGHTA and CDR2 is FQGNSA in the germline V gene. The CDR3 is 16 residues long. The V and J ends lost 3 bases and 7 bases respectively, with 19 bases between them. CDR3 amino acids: CASSFKDRFGGNEQFF. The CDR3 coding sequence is TGTGCCAGCAGCTTTAAGGACAGGTTCGGAGGGAATGAGCAGTTCTTC.

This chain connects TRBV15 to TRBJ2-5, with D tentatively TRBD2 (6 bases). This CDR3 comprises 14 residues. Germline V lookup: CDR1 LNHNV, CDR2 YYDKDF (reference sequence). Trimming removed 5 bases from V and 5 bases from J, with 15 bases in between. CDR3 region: CATSPRSGPETQYF. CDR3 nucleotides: TGTGCCACCAGCCCCCGTAGCGGACCGGAGACCCAGTACTTC.

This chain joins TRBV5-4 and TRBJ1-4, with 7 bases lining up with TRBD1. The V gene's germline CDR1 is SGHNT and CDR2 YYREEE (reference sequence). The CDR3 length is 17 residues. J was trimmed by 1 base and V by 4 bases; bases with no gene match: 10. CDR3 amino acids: CASSLGAGGGTNEKLFF. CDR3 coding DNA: TGTGCCAGCAGCCTGGGGGCAGGGGGTGGAACTAATGAAAAACTGTTTTTT.

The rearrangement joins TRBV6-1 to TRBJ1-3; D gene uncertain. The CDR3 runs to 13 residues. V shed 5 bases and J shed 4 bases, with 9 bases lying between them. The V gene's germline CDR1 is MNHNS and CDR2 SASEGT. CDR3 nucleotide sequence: TGTGCCAGCAGTATCCTTGTAGGAAACACCATATATTTT. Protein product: CASSILVGNTIYF.

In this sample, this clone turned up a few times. CDR3 residues: CASSMGTSYEQYF. The CDR3 nucleotides are TGTGCCAGTAGTATGGGGACATCCTACGAGCAGTACTTC. This rearrangement joins TRBV19 to TRBJ2-7; weak D call: TRBD1 (6 bases). Germline loops: CDR1 LNHDA, CDR2 SQIVND (reference sequence). The ends were cut back, 3 bases at V and 1 base at J, with 7 bases in the middle. This CDR3 region has 13 residues.

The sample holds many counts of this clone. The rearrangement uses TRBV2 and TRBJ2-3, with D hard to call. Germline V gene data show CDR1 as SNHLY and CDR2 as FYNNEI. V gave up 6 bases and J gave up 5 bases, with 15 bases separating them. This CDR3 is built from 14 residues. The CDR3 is CASRRIQAEDTQYF. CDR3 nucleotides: TGTGCCAGCAGGAGAATCCAGGCAGAAGATACGCAGTATTTT.

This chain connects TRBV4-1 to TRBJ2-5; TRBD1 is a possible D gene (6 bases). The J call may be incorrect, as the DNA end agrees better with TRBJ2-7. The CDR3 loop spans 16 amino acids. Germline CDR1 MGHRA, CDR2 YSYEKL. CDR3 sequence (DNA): TGCGCCAGCAGCCAAGGTCAGGGGATGGGCTACTACGAGCAGTACTTC. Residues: CASSQGQGMGYYEQYF.

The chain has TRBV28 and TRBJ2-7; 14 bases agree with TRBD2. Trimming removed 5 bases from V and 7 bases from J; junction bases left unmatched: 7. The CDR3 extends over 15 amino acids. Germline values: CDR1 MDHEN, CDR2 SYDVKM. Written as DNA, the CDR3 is TGTGCCAGCAGTCCGGGACTAGCGGGAGTAGGAGAGCAGTACTTC. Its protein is CASSPGLAGVGEQYF.

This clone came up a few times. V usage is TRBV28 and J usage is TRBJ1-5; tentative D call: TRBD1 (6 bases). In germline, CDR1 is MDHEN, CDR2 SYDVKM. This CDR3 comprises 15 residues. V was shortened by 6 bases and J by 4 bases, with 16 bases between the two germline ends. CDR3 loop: CASRGASTSNQPQHF. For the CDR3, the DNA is TGTGCCAGCAGGGGGGCTTCGACGTCGAATCAGCCCCAGCATTTT.

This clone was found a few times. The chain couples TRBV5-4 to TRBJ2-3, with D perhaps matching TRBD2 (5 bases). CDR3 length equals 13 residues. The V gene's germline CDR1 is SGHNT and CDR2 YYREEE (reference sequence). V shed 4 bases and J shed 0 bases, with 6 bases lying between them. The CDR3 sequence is CASSAGSTDTQYF. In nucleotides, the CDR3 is TGTGCCAGCAGCGCGGGCAGCACAGATACGCAGTATTTT.

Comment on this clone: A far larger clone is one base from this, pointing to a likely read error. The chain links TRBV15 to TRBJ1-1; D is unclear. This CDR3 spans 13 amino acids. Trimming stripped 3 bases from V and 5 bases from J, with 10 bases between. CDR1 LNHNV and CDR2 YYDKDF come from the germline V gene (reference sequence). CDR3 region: CATSRDMTTEAFF. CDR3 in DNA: TGTGCCACCAGCAGGGATATGACTACTGAAGCTTTCTTT.

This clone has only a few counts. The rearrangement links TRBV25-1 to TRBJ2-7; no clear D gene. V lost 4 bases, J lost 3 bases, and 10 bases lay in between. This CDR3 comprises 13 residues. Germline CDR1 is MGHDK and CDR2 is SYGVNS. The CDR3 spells CASSGPNLYEQYF. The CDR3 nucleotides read TGTGCCAGCAGTGGACCGAATCTCTACGAGCAGTACTTC.

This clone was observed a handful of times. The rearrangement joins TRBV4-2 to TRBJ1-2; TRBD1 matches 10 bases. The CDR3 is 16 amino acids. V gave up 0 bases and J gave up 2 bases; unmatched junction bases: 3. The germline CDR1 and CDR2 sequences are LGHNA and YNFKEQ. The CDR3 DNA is TGTGCCAGCAGCCAAGAGACAGGGGGCACAAACTATGGCTACACCTTC. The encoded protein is CASSQETGGTNYGYTF.

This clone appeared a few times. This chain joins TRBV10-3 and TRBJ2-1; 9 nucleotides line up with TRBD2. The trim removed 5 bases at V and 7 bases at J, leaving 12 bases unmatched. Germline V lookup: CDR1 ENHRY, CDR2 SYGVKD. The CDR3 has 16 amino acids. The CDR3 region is CAISLKREEGRNEQFF. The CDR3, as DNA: TGTGCCATCAGTCTAAAGCGGGAGGAAGGGAGAAATGAGCAGTTCTTC.

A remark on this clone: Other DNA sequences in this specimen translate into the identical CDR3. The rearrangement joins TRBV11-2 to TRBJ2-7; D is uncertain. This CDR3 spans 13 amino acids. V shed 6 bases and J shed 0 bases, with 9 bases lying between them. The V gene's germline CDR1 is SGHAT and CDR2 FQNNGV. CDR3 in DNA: TGTGCCAGCAGTCCCCTTTCCTCCTACGAGCAGTACTTC. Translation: CASSPLSSYEQYF.

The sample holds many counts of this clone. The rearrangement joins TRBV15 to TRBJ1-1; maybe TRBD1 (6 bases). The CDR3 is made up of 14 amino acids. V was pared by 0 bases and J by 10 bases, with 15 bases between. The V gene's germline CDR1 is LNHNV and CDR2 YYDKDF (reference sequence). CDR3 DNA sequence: TGTGCCACCAGCAGAGATCGTCAGGGGCGACGAGCTTTCTTT. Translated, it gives CATSRDRQGRRAFF.

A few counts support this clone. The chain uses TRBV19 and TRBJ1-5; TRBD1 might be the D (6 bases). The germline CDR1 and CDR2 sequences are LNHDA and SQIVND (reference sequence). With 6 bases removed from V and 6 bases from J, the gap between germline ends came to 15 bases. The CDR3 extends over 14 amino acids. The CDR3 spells CASSLDRFTQPQHF. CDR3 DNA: TGTGCCAGTAGCCTCGACAGGTTTACTCAGCCCCAGCATTTT.